A single sample is the source of the 15 T cell receptor beta chains below, sequenced in a study of T-cell memory formation after mild COVID-19. Each CDR3 protein is one row after TCRdb ran MiXCR on the 5' RACE reads. The repertoire holds about 270,000 distinct CDR3 sequences, with more than 15% as singletons. Sequenced: PBMCs or a T cell subset sorted from them (not recorded which). Every receptor here comes from a man younger than 35 who had mild COVID-19 (a few samples of this study predate the infection). Cell type and time point are not known.

The sample holds a few counts of this clonotype. The chain has TRBV29-1 and TRBJ2-1; 9 bases agree with TRBD2. The CDR3 spans 14 residues. Trimming removed 3 bases from V and 5 bases from J; junction bases left unmatched: 5. Germline CDR1 and CDR2: SQVTM and ANQGSEA. Written as DNA, the CDR3 is TGCAGCGTTGAGGAGCGGGGGGCACACAATGAGCAGTTCTTC. Its protein product is CSVEERGAHNEQFF.

This clonotype was seen more than once but under ten times. The chain couples TRBV5-1 to TRBJ1-6, with D perhaps TRBD1 (6 bases). Looked up from germline, CDR1 is SGHRS and CDR2 is YFSETQ. The V gene lost 4 bases and the J gene lost 8 bases, with 16 bases spanning the gap. This CDR3 spans 15 amino acids. CDR3 protein: CASSVPTGLDSPLHF. Here the CDR3 DNA reads TGCGCCAGCAGCGTACCTACAGGGCTCGATTCACCCCTCCACTTT.

This clonotype was counted at least ten times. The V call is TRBV6-5, the J call TRBJ2-3; D perhaps matches TRBD2 (7 bases). The CDR3 is made up of 15 amino acids. V lost 0 bases and J lost 1, with 8 bases in between. From germline, CDR1 is MNHEY and CDR2 SVGAGI. CDR3 nucleotides: TGTGCCAGCAGTTACTCGGGGGGGCGCACAGATACGCAGTATTTT. Translation gives CASSYSGGRTDTQYF.

This clonotype was observed a few times. The chain links TRBV20-1 to TRBJ1-2; 8 nucleotides match TRBD1. Trimming took 1 base from V and 0 from J; bases not matched to a gene: 7. Germline values: CDR1 DFQATT, CDR2 SNEGSKA (reference sequence). CDR3 length equals 16 residues. In nucleotides, the CDR3 is TGCAGTGCTAGAGCCGGGACAGGCCTTACTAACTATGGCTACACCTTC. It yields the protein CSARAGTGLTNYGYTF.

This clonotype turned up a few times. The chain uses TRBV6-5 and TRBJ1-4; D ambiguous. Germline assignment: CDR1 MNHEY and CDR2 SVGAGI. V was cut by 0 bases and J by 6 bases, with 8 bases left in between. The CDR3 is made up of 14 amino acids. The CDR3 loop is CASSYSTPDEKLFF. CDR3 coding DNA: TGTGCCAGCAGTTACTCGACTCCCGATGAAAAACTGTTTTTT.

The CDR3: CASSLAPSGGARELFF. CDR3 coding DNA: TGTGCCAGCAGCTTAGCGCCTAGCGGGGGGGCCCGGGAGCTGTTTTTT. V is TRBV7-2 and J is TRBJ2-2; 12 bases are a match to TRBD2. Per the germline V gene, CDR1 is SGHTA and CDR2 is FQGNSA. This CDR3 has 16 amino acids. V lost 0 bases to trimming and J lost 9 bases; unmatched junction nucleotides: 5.

About this clonotype itself: One junction end does not reproduce the germline sequence, and a read error may be involved. The chain joins TRBV2 to TRBJ1-2, with TRBD1 as a possible D gene (6 bases). Per the germline V gene, CDR1 is SNHLY and CDR2 is FYNNEI. This CDR3 has 11 residues. The CDR3 sequence is CASGDRHGYTF. In DNA form, the CDR3 reads TGTGCCAGCGGTGACAGGCATGGCTACACCTTC.

The chain is built from TRBV7-2 and TRBJ1-1; D not certain. Germline lookup yields CDR1 SGHTA and CDR2 FQGNSA. CDR3 size: 13 residues. V lost 7 bases, J lost 7 bases, and 16 bases lay in between. CDR3: CASTPSNGSEAFF. Written as DNA, the CDR3 is TGTGCCAGCACACCAAGTAACGGAAGTGAAGCTTTCTTT.

The V call is TRBV5-6, the J call TRBJ2-2; the D is unclear. From germline, CDR1 is SGHDT and CDR2 YYEEEE. Between the trimmed V and J ends, which lost 0 bases and 2 bases, there was a span of 8 bases. The CDR3 contains 15 residues. CDR3: CASSLVPVNTGELFF. DNA for the CDR3: TGTGCCAGCAGCTTGGTCCCGGTTAACACCGGGGAGCTGTTTTTT.

The rearrangement uses TRBV7-2 and TRBJ1-4, with D possibly TRBD1 on 6 matching bases. From germline, CDR1 is SGHTA and CDR2 FQGNSA. V was clipped by 1 base and J by 7 bases, with 13 bases between them. The CDR3 has 15 residues. DNA for the CDR3: TGTGCCAGCAGCTTAGAGCGGGGGCACGGTGAAAAACTGTTTTTT. It codes for CASSLERGHGEKLFF.

This clonotype has a handful of counts. The chain joins TRBV12-3 or TRBV12-4 to TRBJ2-7, with 9 bases aligning to TRBD1. The CDR3 loop spans 14 amino acids. The V and J ends lost 5 bases and 5 bases, in that order; junction bases with no gene match: 7. CDR3 sequence (DNA): TGTGCCAGCAGTCCTGGACAGGGGATGGACGAGCAGTACTTC. Translation: CASSPGQGMDEQYF.

This clonotype was detected a few times. This sequence joins TRBV7-8 and TRBJ1-1, with D tentatively TRBD1 (5 bases). V was shortened by 6 bases and J by 1 base, with 12 bases between the two germline ends. Germline V CDR1 and CDR2: SGHVS, FQNEAQ. The CDR3 sequence is 14 residues long. The CDR3 sequence: CASSASGPNTEAFF. The CDR3 coding sequence is TGTGCCAGCAGTGCCTCGGGGCCGAACACTGAAGCTTTCTTT.

This chain links TRBV6-6 with TRBJ1-6, with D maybe TRBD1 (5 bases). The CDR3 consists of 14 residues. The germline V gene has CDR1 MNHNY and CDR2 SVGAGI (reference sequence). The ends were cut back, 1 base at V and 7 bases at J, with 8 bases in the middle. The CDR3 nucleotides are TGTGCCAGCAGTTACTGGGGGGAAAATTCACCCCTCCACTTT. As protein: CASSYWGENSPLHF.

This clonotype showed up just a few times. The chain links TRBV12-3 or TRBV12-4 to TRBJ2-5; 7 bases are a match to TRBD1. The CDR3 has 15 residues. V lost 7 bases and J lost 5; bases outside the gene matches: 13. CDR3 in amino acids: CASTPGEGAGETQYF. CDR3 bases: TGTGCCAGCACCCCCGGTGAGGGGGCTGGGGAGACCCAGTACTTC.

This clonotype has more than one count but fewer than ten. The V and J genes are TRBV7-2 and TRBJ1-2; 10 bases agree with TRBD1. This CDR3 has 15 amino acids. The germline V gene has CDR1 SGHTA and CDR2 FQGNSA. Trimming cost V 5 bases and J 4 bases; bases outside gene matches: 7. The CDR3 spells CASSPRQGAGYGYTF. DNA for the CDR3: TGTGCCAGCAGCCCCAGACAGGGGGCGGGCTATGGCTACACCTTC.